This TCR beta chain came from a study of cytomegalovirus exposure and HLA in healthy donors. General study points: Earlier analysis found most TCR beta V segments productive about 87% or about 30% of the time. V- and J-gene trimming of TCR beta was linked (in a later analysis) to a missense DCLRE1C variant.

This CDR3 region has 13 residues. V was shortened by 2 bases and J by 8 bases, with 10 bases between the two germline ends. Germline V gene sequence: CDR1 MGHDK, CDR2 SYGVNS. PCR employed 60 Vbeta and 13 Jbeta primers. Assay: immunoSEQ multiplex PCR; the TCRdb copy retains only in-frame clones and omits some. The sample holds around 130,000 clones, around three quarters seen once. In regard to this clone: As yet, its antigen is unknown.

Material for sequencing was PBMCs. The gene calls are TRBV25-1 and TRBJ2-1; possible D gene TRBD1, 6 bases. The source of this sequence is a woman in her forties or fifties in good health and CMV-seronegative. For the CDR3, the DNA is TGTGCCAGCAGTGAAGGTAAGGGGGATGAGCAGTTCTTC. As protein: CASSEGKGDEQFF.